A single sample is the source of the 19 T cell receptor beta chains below, sequenced in a study of PD-1 blockade in classical Hodgkin lymphoma. Every patient had relapsed following autologous stem cell transplantation, and cohorts differed in brentuximab vedotin exposure. Only in-frame clones appear in the TCRdb table, and some are missing; sequencing was by immunoSEQ multiplex PCR. The data hold about 24,000 clones, with roughly two thirds observed a single time. The material was peripheral blood mononuclear cells (PBMCs), obtained at baseline. Receptors originate from a human donor with classical Hodgkin lymphoma.

The chain uses TRBV7-9 and TRBJ1-1, with TRBD1 as a possible D gene (6 bases). This CDR3 contains 14 residues. Per germline, CDR1 SEHNR and CDR2 FQNEAQ (reference sequence). Trimming removed 2 bases from V and 3 bases from J, with 10 bases in between. CDR3 bases: TGTGCCAGCAGCTTAACAGGGTCAGACACTGAAGCTTTCTTT. Amino acid sequence: CASSLTGSDTEAFF.

The gene calls are TRBV6-6 and TRBJ2-2, with TRBD2 matching 7 bases. V gave up 6 bases and J gave up 3 bases; unmatched junction bases: 10. CDR1 is MNHNY and CDR2 is SVGAGI in the germline V gene (reference sequence). The CDR3 sequence is 16 residues long. The CDR3 DNA reads as TGTGCCAGCAGCCCTCGGGGGGTAGGCTACACCGGGGAGCTGTTTTTT. Translation gives CASSPRGVGYTGELFF.

The chain carries TRBV21-1 and TRBJ1-3; the table assigns TRBD1, which was not confirmed against the DNA. TRBV21-1 is flagged as a pseudogene. The CDR3 extends over 14 amino acids. In DNA form, the CDR3 reads TGTGCCAGCAAAGGGGTCTTCTCTGGAAACACCATATATTTT. Translating it yields CASKGVFSGNTIYF.

This clone was counted a few times. The rearrangement links TRBV5-1 to TRBJ2-7; the match to TRBD1 covers 11 bases. V lost 3 bases and J lost 4; bases outside the gene matches: 3. This CDR3 region has 14 residues. Germline CDR1 reads SGHRS; CDR2 reads YFSETQ. The CDR3 coding sequence is TGCGCCAGCAGCTACGGACAGGGGGCTTACGAGCAGTACTTC. Translated: CASSYGQGAYEQYF. The full variable domain, in which reference TRBV5-1 and TRBJ2-7 provide the parts outside the CDR3, is KAGVTQTPRYLIKTRGQQVTLSCSPISGHRSVSWYQQTPGQGLQFLFEYFSETQRNKGNFPGRFSGRQFSNSRSEMNVSTLELGDSALYLCASSYGQGAYEQYFGPGTRLTVT.

This chain joins TRBV7-3 and TRBJ1-2, with no clear D. Trimming pared 2 bases from V and 1 base from J, leaving 11 bases between. The CDR3 is 15 residues long. Per germline, CDR1 SGHTA and CDR2 FQGTGA. The CDR3 spells CASSLGSGLNYGYTF. CDR3 DNA: TGTGCCAGCAGCTTAGGAAGTGGCCTTAACTATGGCTACACCTTC.

The chain recombines TRBV2 with TRBJ2-7; D might be TRBD1 (5 bases). Per the germline V gene, CDR1 is SNHLY and CDR2 is FYNNEI. The CDR3 runs 15 residues. Between the trimmed V and J ends, which lost 1 base and 6 bases, there was a span of 16 bases. In DNA, the CDR3 is TGTGCCAGCAGTGAAGGTCAGCCAGGGCTGAGCGAGCAGTACTTC. Protein product: CASSEGQPGLSEQYF.

The chain uses TRBV19 and TRBJ1-5; D is possibly TRBD1 (5 bases). Germline V gives CDR1 LNHDA, CDR2 SQIVND (reference sequence). The CDR3 sequence is 13 residues long. V lost 7 bases and J 8 bases, leaving 15 bases between the germline ends. The CDR3 DNA follows: TGTGCCAGTACCACGGGGGGAATAGAGCCCCAGCATTTT. Its translation is CASTTGGIEPQHF. The variable domain in full, with the rest retrieved from reference TRBV19 and TRBJ1-5, is DGGITQSPKYLFRKEGQNVTLSCEQNLNHDAMYWYRQDPGQGLRLIYYSQIVNDFQKGDIAEGYSVSREKKESFPLTVTSAQKNPTAFYLCASTTGGIEPQHFGDGTRLSIL.

The chain links TRBV6-5 to TRBJ1-2; 8 bases are a match to TRBD1. This CDR3 is 16 amino acids long. Germline V lookup: CDR1 MNHEY, CDR2 SVGAGI. J gave up 7 bases and V 0 bases, and 10 bases lay outside the gene matches. The CDR3 bases are TGTGCCAGCAGTTACTCCGGGCAGGGGGCTGGGACTGGCTACACCTTC. Its translation: CASSYSGQGAGTGYTF.

The rearrangement joins TRBV7-2 to TRBJ1-6; tentative D call: TRBD1 (6 bases). The CDR3 has 12 residues. CDR1 SGHTA and CDR2 FQGNSA come from the germline V gene. V dropped 1 base and J dropped 15 bases, with 10 bases sitting between them. The CDR3 DNA is TGTGCCAGCAGCTTAGTAACAGGGTTCCTCCACTTT. This translates into CASSLVTGFLHF.

This sequence joins TRBV2 and TRBJ2-1; 13 bases agree with TRBD2. Looked up from germline, CDR1 is SNHLY and CDR2 is FYNNEI. The ends lost 5 bases at V and 2 bases at J; junction bases unmatched: 9. The CDR3 has 18 amino acids. Written as DNA, the CDR3 is TGTGCCAGCAGTTACGGACTAGCGGGGGATTCCACCTACAATGAGCAGTTCTTC. The encoded protein is CASSYGLAGDSTYNEQFF.

The chain has TRBV11-2 and TRBJ2-1; D is uncertain. The CDR3 has 15 residues. V lost 7 bases and J 0 bases, leaving 13 bases between the germline ends. CDR1 and CDR2 from the germline V gene are SGHAT and FQNNGV. CDR3 bases: TGTGCCAGCAACCCTCGGATCAGCTCCTACAATGAGCAGTTCTTC. Protein sequence: CASNPRISSYNEQFF. Based on the CDR3 plus reference TRBV11-2 and TRBJ2-1, the full variable domain is EAGVAQSPRYKIIEKRQSVAFWCNPISGHATLYWYQQILGQGPKLLIQFQNNGVVDDSQLPKDRFSAERLKGVDSTLKIQPAKLEDSAVYLCASNPRISSYNEQFFGPGTRLTVL.

This chain joins TRBV10-3 and TRBJ2-1; 7 positions match TRBD1. Germline trimming cut 4 bases from V and 14 bases from J; bases unmatched to any gene: 11. CDR3 length: 13 residues. The germline CDR1 and CDR2 sequences are ENHRY and SYGVKD. CDR3 sequence reads: CAISGETGQREFF. CDR3 sequence (DNA): TGTGCCATCAGTGGAGAGACAGGGCAGAGGGAGTTCTTC.

Points on this clone: At one end the junction does not follow the germline gene, possibly because of a read error. Other DNA sequences from this sample encode an identical CDR3 as well. The rearrangement joins TRBV6-5 to TRBJ1-2; TRBD1 might be the D (6 bases). CDR1 and CDR2 from the germline V gene are MNHEY and SVGAGI. The CDR3 totals 15 residues. The CDR3 DNA is TGCGCCAGCAGTTACAAGATAGGGGGGCGCCATGGCTACACCTTC. It specifies CASSYKIGGRHGYTF.

The chain recombines TRBV4-1 with TRBJ2-1; 7 nucleotides match TRBD2. This CDR3 spans 16 amino acids. V lost 0 bases to trimming and J lost 7 bases; unmatched junction nucleotides: 9. Germline values: CDR1 MGHRA, CDR2 YSYEKL. For the CDR3, the DNA is TGCGCCAGCAGCCAAGATACGGGGGGAATGAGGAATGAGCAGTTCTTC. Its translation: CASSQDTGGMRNEQFF.

J is TRBJ1-3 and V is TRBV7-9; D remains ambiguous. CDR1 SEHNR and CDR2 FQNEAQ come from the germline V gene (reference sequence). The CDR3 runs to 13 residues. Trimming pared 1 base from V and 6 bases from J, leaving 7 bases between. CDR3: CASSLESPNTIYF. CDR3 DNA sequence: TGTGCCAGCAGCTTAGAATCTCCAAACACCATATATTTT. The variable domain in full, completed from reference TRBV7-9 and TRBJ1-3, reads DTGVSQNPRHKITKRGQNVTFRCDPISEHNRLYWYRQTLGQGPEFLTYFQNEAQLEKSRLLSDRFSAERPKGSFSTLEIQRTEQGDSAMYLCASSLESPNTIYFGEGSWLTVV.

The chain is built from TRBV7-9 and TRBJ2-2, with D hard to call. Trimming stripped 6 bases from V and 5 bases from J, with 7 bases between. The germline CDR1 and CDR2 sequences are SEHNR and FQNEAQ (reference sequence). CDR3 length: 12 residues. CDR3 nucleotides: TGTGCCAGCAGGATTTATACCGGGGAGCTGTTTTTT. Encoded protein: CASRIYTGELFF.

The chain links TRBV28 to TRBJ1-5, with a possible D match to TRBD1 (6 bases). The germline V and J ends were trimmed by 6 bases and 0 bases, with 15 bases remaining between them. This CDR3 is built from 16 residues. Germline V gene sequence: CDR1 MDHEN, CDR2 SYDVKM. The CDR3 protein is CASRKTGIGSNQPQHF. Written as DNA, the CDR3 is TGTGCCAGCAGGAAAACAGGGATAGGTAGCAATCAGCCCCAGCATTTT.

This clone is judged large. The J gene is TRBJ1-1, the V gene TRBV2, with TRBD1 matching over 7 bases. Per germline, CDR1 SNHLY and CDR2 FYNNEI. CDR3 length: 15 residues. V lost 1 base, J lost 3 bases, and 5 bases stayed unmatched. CDR3 sequence reads: CASSEGAGGYTEAFF. CDR3 nucleotides: TGTGCCAGCAGTGAAGGGGCAGGGGGGTACACTGAAGCTTTCTTT.

A note on this clone: At one end, the junction sequence differs from germline, possibly due to a read error. The chain links TRBV7-7 to TRBJ2-1; maybe TRBD2 (5 bases). CDR1 is SSHAT and CDR2 is FNYEAQ in the germline V gene (reference sequence). There are 13 residues in the CDR3. CDR3 protein: CASSLALNNEQFF. Here the CDR3 DNA reads TGTGCTAGCAGCTTAGCGCTAAACAATGAGCAGTTCTTC.